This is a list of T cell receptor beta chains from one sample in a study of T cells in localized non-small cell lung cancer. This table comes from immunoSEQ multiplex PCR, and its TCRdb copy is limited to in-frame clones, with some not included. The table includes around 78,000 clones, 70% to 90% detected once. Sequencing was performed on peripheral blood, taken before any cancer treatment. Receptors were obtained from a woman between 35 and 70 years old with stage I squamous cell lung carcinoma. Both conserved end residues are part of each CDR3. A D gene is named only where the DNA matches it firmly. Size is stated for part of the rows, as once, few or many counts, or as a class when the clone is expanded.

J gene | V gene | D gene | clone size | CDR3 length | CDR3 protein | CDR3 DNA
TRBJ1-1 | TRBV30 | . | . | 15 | CAWSHGRTMNTEAFF | TGTGCCTGGAGTCATGGCAGGACCATGAACACTGAAGCTTTCTTT
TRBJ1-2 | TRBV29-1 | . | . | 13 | CSVELTGSYGYTF | TGCAGCGTTGAACTCACAGGGAGCTATGGCTACACCTTC
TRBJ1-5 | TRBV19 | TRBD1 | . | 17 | CASSSLGTVRGNQPQHF | TGTGCCAGTAGTTCTCTAGGGACAGTACGAGGCAATCAGCCCCAGCATTTT
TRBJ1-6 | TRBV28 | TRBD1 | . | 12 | CASSPTGGPLHF | TGTGCCAGCAGTCCTACAGGGGGACCCCTCCACTTT
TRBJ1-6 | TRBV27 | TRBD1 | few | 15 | CASSSLDRGLSPLHF | TGTGCCAGCAGTTCACTAGACAGGGGGCTTTCACCCCTCCACTTT
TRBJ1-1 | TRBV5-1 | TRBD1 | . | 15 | CASKIGDRVEREAFF | TGCGCCAGCAAAATTGGTGACAGGGTAGAACGCGAAGCTTTCTTT
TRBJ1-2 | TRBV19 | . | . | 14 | CASSIVGSSYGYTF | TGTGCCAGTAGTATAGTCGGGAGTTCCTATGGCTACACCTTC
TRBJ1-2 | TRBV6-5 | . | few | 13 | CASKPTTVYGYTF | TGTGCCAGCAAACCCACTACAGTGTATGGCTACACCTTC
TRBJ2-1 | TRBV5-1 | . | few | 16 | CASSSLGGGLYNEQFF | TGCGCCAGCAGCTCGCTGGGAGGGGGTTTATACAATGAGCAGTTCTTC
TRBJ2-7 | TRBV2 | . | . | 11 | CASSDRYEQYF | TGTGCCAGCAGTGACAGGTACGAGCAGTACTTC
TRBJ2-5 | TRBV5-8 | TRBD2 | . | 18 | CASSLGTSGAPYQETQYF | TGTGCCAGCAGCTTGGGGACTAGCGGGGCCCCGTACCAAGAGACCCAGTACTTC
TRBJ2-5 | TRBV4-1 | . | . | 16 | CASSPRRGSPDETQYF | TGCGCCAGCAGCCCTCGGAGGGGGTCCCCGGACGAGACCCAGTACTTC
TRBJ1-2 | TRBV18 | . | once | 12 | CASSRGIYGYTF | TGTGCCAGCTCACGAGGCATATATGGCTACACCTTC
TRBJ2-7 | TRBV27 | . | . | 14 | CATSRDARSYEQYF | TGTGCCACCAGTAGGGACGCCCGAAGCTACGAGCAGTACTTC
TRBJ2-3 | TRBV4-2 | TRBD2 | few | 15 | CASSQEAGDTDTQYF | TGTGCCAGCAGCCAAGAAGCGGGGGACACAGATACGCAGTATTTT
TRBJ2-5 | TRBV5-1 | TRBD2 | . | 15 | CASSLGSSGPETQYF | TGCGCCAGCAGCTTGGGGTCTAGCGGCCCCGAGACCCAGTACTTC
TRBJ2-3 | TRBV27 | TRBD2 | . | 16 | CASSLSSGGLTDTQYF | TGTGCCAGCAGTTTAAGTAGCGGGGGACTCACAGATACGCAGTATTTT
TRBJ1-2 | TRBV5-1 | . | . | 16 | CASSSYPGSVGYGYTF | TGCGCCAGCAGCTCTTACCCAGGGTCCGTGGGCTATGGCTACACCTTC
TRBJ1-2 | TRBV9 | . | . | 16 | CASSPPGAGSIYGYTF | TGTGCCAGCAGCCCCCCAGGTGCGGGTTCGATCTATGGCTACACCTTC
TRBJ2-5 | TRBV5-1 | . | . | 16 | CASSLAGVGYQETQYF | TGCGCCAGCAGCTTGGCCGGGGTGGGGTACCAAGAGACCCAGTACTTC
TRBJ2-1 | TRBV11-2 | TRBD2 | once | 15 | CASSLWSGGNNEQFF | TGTGCCAGCAGCCTATGGTCGGGGGGGAACAATGAGCAGTTCTTC
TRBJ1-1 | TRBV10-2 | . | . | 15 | CASSESPRAGTEAFF | TGCGCCAGCAGTGAGTCTCCCAGGGCCGGCACTGAAGCTTTCTTT
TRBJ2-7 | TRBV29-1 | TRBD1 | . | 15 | CSVLGDSYRSYEQYF | TGCAGCGTTTTGGGGGACAGTTATCGCTCCTACGAGCAGTACTTC
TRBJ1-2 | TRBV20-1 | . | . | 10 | CSATNYGYTF | TGCAGTGCTACGAACTATGGCTACACCTTC
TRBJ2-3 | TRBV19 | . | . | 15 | CASSIEGVRTDTQYF | TGTGCCAGTAGTATTGAGGGAGTCCGCACAGATACGCAGTATTTT
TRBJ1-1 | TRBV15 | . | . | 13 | CATSRDPKTEAFF | TGTGCCACCAGCAGAGATCCGAAAACTGAAGCTTTCTTT
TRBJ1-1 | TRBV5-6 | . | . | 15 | CASSLWGHLNTEAFF | TGTGCCAGCAGCTTGTGGGGACATTTGAACACTGAAGCTTTCTTT
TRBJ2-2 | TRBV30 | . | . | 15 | CAWMVGLANTGELFF | TGTGCCTGGATGGTAGGTTTGGCGAACACCGGGGAGCTGTTTTTT
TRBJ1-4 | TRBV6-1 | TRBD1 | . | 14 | CASMRGGAEEKLFF | TGTGCCAGCATGAGAGGGGGCGCAGAAGAAAAACTGTTTTTT
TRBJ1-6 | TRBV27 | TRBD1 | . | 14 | CASTWTGVNSPLHF | TGTGCCAGCACATGGACAGGGGTAAATTCACCCCTCCACTTT
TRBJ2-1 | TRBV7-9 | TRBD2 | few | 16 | CASSFGGGAAYNEQFF | TGTGCCAGCAGCTTTGGCGGGGGGGCAGCCTACAATGAGCAGTTCTTC
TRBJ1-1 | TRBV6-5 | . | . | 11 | CASGRNTEAFF | TGTGCCAGCGGACGGAACACTGAAGCTTTCTTT
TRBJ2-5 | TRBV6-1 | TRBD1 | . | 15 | CASSLDRGRGETQYF | TGTGCCAGCAGTTTGGACAGGGGGCGCGGGGAGACCCAGTACTTC
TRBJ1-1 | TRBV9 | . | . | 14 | CASSPGQGGTEAFF | TGTGCCAGCAGCCCCGGGCAGGGAGGCACTGAAGCTTTCTTT
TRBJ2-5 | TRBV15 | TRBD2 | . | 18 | CATSPGLAGGPARETQYF | TGTGCCACCAGCCCTGGACTAGCGGGGGGGCCGGCGCGGGAGACCCAGTACTTC
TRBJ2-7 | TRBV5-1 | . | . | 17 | CASSLGSRGVKTYEQYF | TGCGCCAGCAGCTTGGGAAGTAGAGGAGTTAAAACCTACGAGCAGTACTTC
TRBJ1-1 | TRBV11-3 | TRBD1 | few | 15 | CASSSGTGVDTEAFF | TGTGCCAGCAGCTCCGGGACAGGGGTGGATACTGAAGCTTTCTTT
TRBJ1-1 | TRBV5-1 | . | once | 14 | CASSLLQGATEAFF | TGCGCCAGCAGCTTATTACAGGGTGCCACTGAAGCTTTCTTT
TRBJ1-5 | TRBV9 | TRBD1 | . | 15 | CASSVQGAQGQPQHF | TGTGCCAGCAGCGTACAGGGGGCGCAGGGTCAGCCCCAGCATTTT
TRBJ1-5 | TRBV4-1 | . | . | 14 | CASSQVYRAQPQHF | TGCGCCAGCAGCCAAGTATACAGGGCCCAGCCCCAGCATTTT
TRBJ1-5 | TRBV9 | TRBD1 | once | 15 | CASSASGTGTQPQHF | TGTGCCAGCAGCGCCTCCGGGACAGGGACGCAGCCCCAGCATTTT
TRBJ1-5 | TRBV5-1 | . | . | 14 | CASSATGNNQPQHF | TGCGCCAGCAGCGCTACAGGGAACAATCAGCCCCAGCATTTT
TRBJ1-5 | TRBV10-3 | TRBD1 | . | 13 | CAAQGAPNQPQHF | TGTGCCGCCCAGGGGGCCCCCAATCAGCCCCAGCATTTT
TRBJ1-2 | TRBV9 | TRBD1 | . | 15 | CASSPDRALNYGYTF | TGTGCCAGCAGCCCCGACAGGGCCTTGAACTATGGCTACACCTTC
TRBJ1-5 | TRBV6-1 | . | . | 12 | CASTAGDQPQHF | TGTGCCAGCACGGCAGGGGATCAGCCCCAGCATTTT